The sequence of this T cell receptor (beta chain) was determined in a study of CXCR3-negative and CXCR3-positive naive CD8 T cells. Broader study findings: In CXCR3-positive naive cells, the TRB CDR3s were more hydrophobic than in CXCR3-negative naive cells.

Through 5' RACE with UMI labels, the TRB cDNA libraries were prepared. TCRdb processed the 5' RACE reads again and assigns one entry to each CDR3 protein, with no DNA. The sample shows 84,000 or so distinct CDR3 sequences, and 0.5% to 0.55% sits with its ten largest clones. Points on this clonotype: No antigen is known for it.

Germline CDR1 and CDR2: SGHAT and FQNNGV. CDR3 size: 13 residues. V and J are TRBV11-2 and TRBJ2-7. The sequence was obtained from a human donor in good health. Some clones in this sample may be carry-over from other donors' samples. Source material: naive CXCR3+ CD8+ T cells from blood. The subset: CD45RO-CCR7+CD27+CD95- naive CD8+ T cells expressing CXCR3 (TNR3+). The CDR3 is CASRRTESYEQYF.